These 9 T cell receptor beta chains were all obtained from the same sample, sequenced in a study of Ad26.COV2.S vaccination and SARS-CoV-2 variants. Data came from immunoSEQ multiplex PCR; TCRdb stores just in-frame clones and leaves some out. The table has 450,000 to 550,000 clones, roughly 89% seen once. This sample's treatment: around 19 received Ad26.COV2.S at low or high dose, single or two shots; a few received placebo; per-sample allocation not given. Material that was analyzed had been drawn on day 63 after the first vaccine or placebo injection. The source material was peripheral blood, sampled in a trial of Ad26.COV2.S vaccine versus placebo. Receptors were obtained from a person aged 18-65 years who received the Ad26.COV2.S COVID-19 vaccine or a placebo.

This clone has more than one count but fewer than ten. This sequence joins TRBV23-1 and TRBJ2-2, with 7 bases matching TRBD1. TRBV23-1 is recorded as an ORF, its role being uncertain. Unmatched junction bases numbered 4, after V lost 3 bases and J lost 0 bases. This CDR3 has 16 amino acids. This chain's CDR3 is CASSHTGVANTGELFF. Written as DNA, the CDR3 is TGCGCCAGCAGTCACACAGGGGTGGCGAACACCGGGGAGCTGTTTTTT.

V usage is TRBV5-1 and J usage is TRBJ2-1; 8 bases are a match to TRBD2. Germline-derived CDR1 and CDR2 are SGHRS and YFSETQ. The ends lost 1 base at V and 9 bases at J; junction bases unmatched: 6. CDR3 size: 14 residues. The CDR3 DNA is TGCGCCAGCAGCTTGATTAGCGGGGTGGGTGAGCAGTTCTTC. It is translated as CASSLISGVGEQFF.

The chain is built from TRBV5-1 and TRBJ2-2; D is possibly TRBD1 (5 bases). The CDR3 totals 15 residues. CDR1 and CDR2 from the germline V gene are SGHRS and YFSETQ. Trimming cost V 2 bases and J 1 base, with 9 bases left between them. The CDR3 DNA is TGCGCCAGCAGCTTCCAAACAGGGAACACCGGGGAGCTGTTTTTT. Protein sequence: CASSFQTGNTGELFF.

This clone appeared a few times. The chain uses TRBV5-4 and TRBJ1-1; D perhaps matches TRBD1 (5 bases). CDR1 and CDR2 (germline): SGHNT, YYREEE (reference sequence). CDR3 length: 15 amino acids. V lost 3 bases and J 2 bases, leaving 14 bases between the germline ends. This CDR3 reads CASSSKTEINTEAFF. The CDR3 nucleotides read TGTGCCAGCAGCTCGAAGACAGAGATTAACACTGAAGCTTTCTTT.

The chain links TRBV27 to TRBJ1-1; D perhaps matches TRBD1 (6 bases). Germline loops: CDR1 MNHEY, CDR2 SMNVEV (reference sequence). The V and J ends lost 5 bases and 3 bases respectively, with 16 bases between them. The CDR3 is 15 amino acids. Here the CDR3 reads CASSPDLDSHTEAFF. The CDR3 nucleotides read TGTGCCAGCAGTCCCGACTTGGACAGTCACACTGAAGCTTTCTTT.

The CDR3 region is CASTSGTGEFF. CDR3 sequence (DNA): TGCGCCAGCACATCCGGGACAGGGGAGTTCTTC. The rearrangement joins TRBV5-1 to TRBJ2-1; 10 positions match TRBD1. Losses at the gene ends were 6 bases for V and 14 bases for J; bases not matched to a gene: 5. From germline, CDR1 is SGHRS and CDR2 YFSETQ. This CDR3 is built from 11 residues.

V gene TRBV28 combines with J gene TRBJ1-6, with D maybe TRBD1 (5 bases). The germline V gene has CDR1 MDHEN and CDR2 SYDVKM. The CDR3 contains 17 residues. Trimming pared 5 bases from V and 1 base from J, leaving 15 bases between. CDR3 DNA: TGTGCCAGCAGTCTAGGGGACTCCCGGTCCTATAATTCACCCCTCCACTTT. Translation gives CASSLGDSRSYNSPLHF.

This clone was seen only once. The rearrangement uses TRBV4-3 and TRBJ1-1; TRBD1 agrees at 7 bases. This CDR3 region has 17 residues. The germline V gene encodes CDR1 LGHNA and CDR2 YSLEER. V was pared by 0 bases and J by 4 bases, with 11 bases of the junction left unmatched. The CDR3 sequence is CASSQDQGGEWFTEAFF. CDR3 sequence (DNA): TGCGCCAGCAGCCAAGATCAAGGGGGCGAGTGGTTCACTGAAGCTTTCTTT.

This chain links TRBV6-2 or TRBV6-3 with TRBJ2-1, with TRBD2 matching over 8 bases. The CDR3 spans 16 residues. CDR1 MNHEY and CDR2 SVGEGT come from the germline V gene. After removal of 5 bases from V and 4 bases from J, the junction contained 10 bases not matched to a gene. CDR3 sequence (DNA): TGTGCCAGCAGTAAACCCGGGAGGGCCCCGTACAATGAGCAGTTCTTC. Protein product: CASSKPGRAPYNEQFF.